The subject of this entry is one T cell receptor beta chain. No antigen is known for it. No base-level quality is on record; no much larger clone is a single base apart. The data are from a study of shared clonotypes between healthy human individuals (dated by TCRdb to 2020 to 2022). Study-level background: A few men and two women, aged 18 to 49 years, made up the cohort. Between about 0.9 and 8.9 billion PBMCs per donor were obtained by leukapheresis. For each donor, CD4 naive and CD4 memory were each run on three plates, CD8 naive on two plates, and CD8 memory on one plate. To estimate repertoire size and how much clonotype sharing occurs between individuals, the study deeply sequenced the blood TCR repertoires of several healthy adults. Different laboratories and diverse techniques were used to prepare libraries and sequence TCR repertoires, to increase sequencing depth and limit assay-specific biases. Beyond this particular receptor, the publication reports: Approximately 5% of naive CD4, 3.5% of naive CD8, roughly 2.4% of memory CD4, and more than 0.35% of memory CD8 clonotypes were shared across several donors. Estimated clonotype richness was generally larger for naive than for memory subsets. Incomplete sequencing was indicated by rarefaction of sorted-subset datasets, despite the large sequencing depth. The genetic and exposure-history diversity represented was limited by the small number of donors. Based on pairwise subsampling, the degree of clonotype sharing among donors was expected to be affected by sequencing depth. Compared with non-shared clonotypes, clonotypes shared by all four sorted-subset donors had higher generation probabilities. Sampling was restricted to blood, and TCR repertoires in tissue are likely to differ from TCR repertoires in blood.

The CDR3 spans 15 residues, from the cysteine through the phenylalanine. CDR3 DNA only is kept here, 45 bases in frame from base 1. Trimmed from V: 5 bases; trimmed from J: 3 bases; junction bases lacking a gene match: 6. CDR1 and CDR2, per the germline V gene, are SGHRS and YFSETQ. TCR CDR3 regions were amplified from genomic DNA by multiplex PCR using the deep immunoSEQ assay. Extracted genomic DNA from each cell subset was spread evenly across all wells of several immunoSEQ 96-well plates, with each plate serving as a replicate. For sorted subsets, roughly 200 ng of genomic DNA, equivalent to 25,000 to 35,000 T cell genomes, went into each replicate PCR. Purified libraries were quantified with a Qubit 3.0 fluorometer, sized on a Bioanalyzer 2100, and re-quantified with the KAPA Library Quantification kit. A separate single-read 150-cycle Illumina NextSeq 550 flow cell was used to sequence each immunoSEQ 96-well plate. Per the original workflow: Because the immunoSEQ output included only junctional sequences and no quality scores, the filtering could not be the same as the filtering used for full-length reads. Sequences were annotated with PyIR, a Python wrapper for IgBLAST v1.9, using IMGT germline references to assign V/J genes and CDR3. Reads with weak V/J assignments (E-value above 1e-6), missing CDR3, stop codons, out-of-frame junctions, or ambiguous translated residues were removed. V3J clonotypes were defined as sequences sharing an identical inferred V gene, J gene, and CDR3 amino acid sequence. Percentage overlap between repertoires was calculated by dividing the number of shared unique clonotypes by the size of the smaller repertoire. Repertoire richness was assessed with RTK rarefaction, the Chao1 estimator, and Recon v2.1 estimates of unobserved clonotypes. OLGA was used to compute generation probabilities for all TCRbeta clonotypes that the gDNA method yielded from four donors. TCRdb holds this immuneACCESS table with in-frame rearrangements only. Some clones are missing; in checked studies, unresolved V genes explain under half, and the rest has no known cause. That table furnishes V, J and clone size, whereas the DNA furnished D and trimming. For this sample there are 2 million to 2.5 million clones; about nine tenths appear just once. Of the sample, about 0.36% falls within the top ten clones.

Donors were healthy HIV-negative adults with no recently reported acute infections or vaccinations. Every donor was a Caucasian adult residing in Nashville, Tennessee, USA. CD4+ T cells were enriched by magnetic negative selection; naive cells were then positively selected on CD45RA, and the negative fraction formed the memory subset. Blood was obtained by leukapheresis, after which PBMCs were separated by Ficoll-Histopaque density gradient centrifugation and cryopreserved in liquid nitrogen vapor phase. Analytical flow cytometry was used to check the purity and quantity of each magnetically sorted T cell population. From each sorted fraction, genomic DNA was isolated and quantified by UV absorbance on a Nanodrop 2000c.

The V gene is TRBV5-1 and the J gene is TRBJ2-3, with TRBD2 matching 10 junction bases. The specimen was naive CD4+ T cells from PBMCs. What the cell subset or site label conveys for this sample: CD45RA+ positively selected. The receptor comes from a young man in good health. Some clones in this sample may be carry-over from other donors' samples. The nucleotides are TGCGCCAGCAGGGCTAGCGGGAGTATAACAGATACGCAGTATTTT. Its protein is CASRASGSITDTQYF.